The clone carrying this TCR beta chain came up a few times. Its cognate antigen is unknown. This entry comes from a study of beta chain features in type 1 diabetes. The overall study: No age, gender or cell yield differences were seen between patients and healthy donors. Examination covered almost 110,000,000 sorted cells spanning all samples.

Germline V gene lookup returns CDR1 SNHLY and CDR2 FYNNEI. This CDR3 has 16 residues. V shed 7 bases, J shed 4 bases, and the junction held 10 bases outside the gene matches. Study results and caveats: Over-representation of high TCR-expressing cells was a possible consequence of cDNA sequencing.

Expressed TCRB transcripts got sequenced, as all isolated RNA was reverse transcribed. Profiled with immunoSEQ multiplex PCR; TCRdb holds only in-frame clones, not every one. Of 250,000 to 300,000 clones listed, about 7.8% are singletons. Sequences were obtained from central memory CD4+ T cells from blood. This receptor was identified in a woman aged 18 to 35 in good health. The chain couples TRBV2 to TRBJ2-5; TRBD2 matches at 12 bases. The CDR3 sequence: CASNGLAGSFGETQYF. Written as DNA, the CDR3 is TGTGCCAGCAACGGACTAGCGGGGAGTTTTGGAGAGACCCAGTACTTC.